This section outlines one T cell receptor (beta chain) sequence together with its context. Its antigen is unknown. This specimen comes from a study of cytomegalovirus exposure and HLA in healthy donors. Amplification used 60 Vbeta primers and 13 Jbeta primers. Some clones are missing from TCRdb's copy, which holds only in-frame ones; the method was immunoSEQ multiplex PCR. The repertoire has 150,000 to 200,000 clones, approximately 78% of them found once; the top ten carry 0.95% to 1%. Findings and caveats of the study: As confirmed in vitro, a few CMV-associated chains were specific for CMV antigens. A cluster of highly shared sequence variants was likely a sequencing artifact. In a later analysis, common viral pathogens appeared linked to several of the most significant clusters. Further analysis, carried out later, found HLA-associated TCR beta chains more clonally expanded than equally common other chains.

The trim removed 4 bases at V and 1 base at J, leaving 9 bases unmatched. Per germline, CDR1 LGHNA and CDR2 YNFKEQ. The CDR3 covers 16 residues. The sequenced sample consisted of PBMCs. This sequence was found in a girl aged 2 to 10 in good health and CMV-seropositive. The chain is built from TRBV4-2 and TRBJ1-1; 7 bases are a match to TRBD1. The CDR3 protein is CASSRTPGQRNTEAFF. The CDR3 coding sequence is TGTGCCAGCAGCCGCACACCGGGACAGAGGAACACTGAAGCTTTCTTT.